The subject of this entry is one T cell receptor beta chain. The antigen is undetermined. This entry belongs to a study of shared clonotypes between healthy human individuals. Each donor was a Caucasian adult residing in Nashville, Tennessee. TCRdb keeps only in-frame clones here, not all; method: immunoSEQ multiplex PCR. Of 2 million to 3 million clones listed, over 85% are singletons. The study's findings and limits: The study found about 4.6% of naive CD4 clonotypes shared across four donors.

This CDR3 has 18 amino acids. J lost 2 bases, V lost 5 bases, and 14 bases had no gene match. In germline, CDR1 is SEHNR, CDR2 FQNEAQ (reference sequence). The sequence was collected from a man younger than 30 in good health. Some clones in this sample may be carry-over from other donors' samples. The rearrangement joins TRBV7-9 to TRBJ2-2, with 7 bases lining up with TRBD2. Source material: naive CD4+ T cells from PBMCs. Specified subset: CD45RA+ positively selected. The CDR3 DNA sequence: TGTGCCAGCAGCAAACTAGGGGCGGGAGTGGCCAACACCGGGGAGCTGTTTTTT. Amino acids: CASSKLGAGVANTGELFF.